This T cell receptor beta chain was documented in a study of blood T cell repertoires in COVID-19. The table came from immunoSEQ multiplex PCR; TCRdb's copy has only in-frame clones and leaves some out. In the table there are about 170,000 clones, 87% of which are singletons. The CDR3 length is 15 residues. Germline V gene data show CDR1 as LNHDA and CDR2 as SQIVND (reference sequence). V was trimmed by 1 base and J by 2 bases, leaving 10 bases between them. The sequence was obtained from a woman aged 45 to 65 with acute or convalescent COVID-19. The chain is built from TRBV19 and TRBJ2-3; D remains ambiguous. Sequences were obtained from peripheral blood. CDR3 sequence: CASSIVGTNTDTQYF. The CDR3 nucleotides are TGTGCCAGTAGTATAGTTGGCACTAACACAGATACGCAGTATTTT.